These 15 T cell receptor beta chains were sequenced from one sample in a study of T cell responses to AZD1222 COVID-19 vaccine. Data came from immunoSEQ multiplex PCR; TCRdb stores just in-frame clones and leaves some out. The profile shows 90,000 to 150,000 clones, around nine tenths of them singletons. Here the sequenced sample was peripheral blood, taken on day 0 of AZD1222 vaccination. The receptor set was obtained from an adult in good health.

V gene TRBV5-1 combines with J gene TRBJ2-6; D not certain. Trimming removed 4 bases from V and 0 bases from J, with 14 bases in between. Germline V gene lookup returns CDR1 SGHRS and CDR2 YFSETQ. The CDR3 extends over 17 amino acids. The CDR3 DNA reads as TGCGCCAGCAGCCCGGCGGCAGCCACCTCTGGGGCCAACGTCCTGACTTTC. Protein product: CASSPAAATSGANVLTF.

This sequence joins TRBV4-1 and TRBJ1-1; a weak D match, TRBD1 (5 bases). Germline CDR1 MGHRA, CDR2 YSYEKL. V lost 4 bases to trimming and J lost 4 bases, with 13 bases between them. CDR3 length: 14 residues. CDR3 sequence: CASSPLGEGTEAFF. Here the CDR3 DNA reads TGCGCCAGCAGCCCCCTGGGGGAAGGCACTGAAGCTTTCTTT.

The count of this clone is one. J is TRBJ1-6 and V is TRBV5-1; D is perhaps TRBD1 (5 bases). Germline V CDR1 and CDR2: SGHRS, YFSETQ. The V end lost 4 bases, the J end lost 8 bases, and 19 bases lay between the germline ends. This CDR3 has 16 amino acids. DNA for the CDR3: TGCGCCAGCAGCGTTGTAGGGGCCCCTCGAGATTCACCCCTCCACTTT. As protein: CASSVVGAPRDSPLHF.

The chain combines TRBV25-1 with TRBJ1-5; 7 positions agree with TRBD1. The CDR3 is made up of 13 amino acids. Germline values: CDR1 MGHDK, CDR2 SYGVNS. With 8 bases clipped from V and 2 bases from J, the junction kept 3 bases outside the gene matches. The CDR3 DNA reads as TGTGCCAGCCAGGGGGGGGGCAATCAGCCCCAGCATTTT. It encodes CASQGGGNQPQHF.

This clone was observed a few times. The CDR3 DNA follows: TGTGCCAGTAGTATAGCGGACAGCCGTAGCAATCAGCCCCAGCATTTT. It specifies CASSIADSRSNQPQHF. This chain uses TRBV19 with TRBJ1-5; weak D call: TRBD1 (6 bases). The CDR3 runs 16 residues. Germline CDR1 and CDR2: LNHDA and SQIVND (reference sequence). Trimming shortened V by 1 base and J by 0 bases, and 10 bases separated the two germline ends.

The CDR3 protein is CSVEGDSDTQYF. The CDR3 DNA reads as TGCAGCGTTGAAGGGGATTCAGATACGCAGTATTTT. V gene TRBV29-1 combines with J gene TRBJ2-3; D is uncertain. CDR3 size: 12 residues. Germline lookup yields CDR1 SQVTM and CDR2 ANQGSEA. The ends were cut back, 1 base at V and 4 bases at J, with 6 bases in the middle.

This clone was observed a few times. The chain links TRBV18 to TRBJ1-6; D gene unclear. CDR1 KGHSH and CDR2 LQKENI come from the germline V gene. The CDR3 is 13 residues long. The V end lost 2 bases, the J end lost 5 bases, and 4 bases lay between the germline ends. The chain's CDR3 is CASSPSNNSPLHF. CDR3 nucleotides: TGTGCCAGCTCACCAAGTAATAATTCACCCCTCCACTTT.

The rearrangement links TRBV9 to TRBJ2-3; 8 bases are shared with TRBD2. The CDR3 sequence is 18 residues long. V shed 1 base, J shed 3 bases, and the junction held 13 bases outside the gene matches. CDR1 and CDR2 from the germline V gene are SGDLS and YYNGEE. The CDR3 nucleotides read TGTGCCAGCAGCGTATCGACCTCGGGCGGGGGGCGGACAGATACGCAGTATTTT. It encodes CASSVSTSGGGRTDTQYF.

The genes are TRBV7-9 and TRBJ1-1; 10 bases line up with TRBD1. The CDR3 covers 15 residues. The J segment lost 6 bases and the V segment lost 5 bases, leaving 9 bases of the junction unmatched. Germline V CDR1 and CDR2: SEHNR, FQNEAQ (reference sequence). The CDR3 coding sequence is TGTGCCAGCAGCACCATGGGACAGGGGACCGCTGAAGCTTTCTTT. Its protein is CASSTMGQGTAEAFF.

The sample holds one count of this clone. This chain joins TRBV11-2 and TRBJ1-1; the D gene is possibly TRBD1 (5 bases). This CDR3 comprises 12 residues. Germline V lookup: CDR1 SGHAT, CDR2 FQNNGV. Trimming took off 4 bases at V and 5 bases at J, with 8 bases between the two ends. The CDR3 DNA sequence: TGTGCCAGCAGCTCCGGGGGTACTGAAGCTTTCTTT. Residues: CASSSGGTEAFF.

This chain joins TRBV4-2 and TRBJ2-4, with D perhaps assigned TRBD1 or TRBD2 (6 bases each). The germline gives CDR1 LGHNA, CDR2 YNFKEQ. The CDR3 loop spans 15 amino acids. V was trimmed by 5 bases and J by 9 bases, leaving 20 bases between them. CDR3 coding DNA: TGTGCCAGCAGCTCCGAGACAGGAGGGGGGTCCATTCAGTACTTC. It is translated as CASSSETGGGSIQYF.

This clone was counted many times. V gene TRBV4-1 combines with J gene TRBJ2-1; the match to TRBD2 covers 10 bases. This CDR3 is built from 17 residues. The V and J ends lost 0 bases and 0 bases, in that order; junction bases with no gene match: 2. The germline gives CDR1 MGHRA, CDR2 YSYEKL. CDR3 loop: CASSQESSGGSYNEQFF. The CDR3 DNA reads TGCGCCAGCAGCCAAGAATCTAGCGGGGGCTCCTACAATGAGCAGTTCTTC.

Comment on this clone: Other DNA sequences from this sample encode an identical CDR3 as well. The chain carries TRBV7-2 and TRBJ2-5, with D unclear. The CDR3 runs 13 residues. Trimming pared 4 bases from V and 2 bases from J, leaving 8 bases between. Germline CDR1 is SGHTA and CDR2 is FQGNSA. The CDR3 nucleotides are TGTGCCAGCAGCTACCGGGTTCAAGAGACCCAGTACTTC. Residues: CASSYRVQETQYF.

The genes are TRBV19 and TRBJ2-7; 9 bases line up with TRBD1. The CDR3 has 15 amino acids. From germline, CDR1 is LNHDA and CDR2 SQIVND (reference sequence). Losses at the gene ends were 5 bases for V and 0 bases for J; bases not matched to a gene: 5. Here the CDR3 DNA reads TGTGCCAGTAGTCCGGGGACAGGGAACTCCTACGAGCAGTACTTC. It encodes CASSPGTGNSYEQYF.

The chain joins TRBV10-3 to TRBJ2-4, with TRBD1 identical over 9 bases. Germline loops: CDR1 ENHRY, CDR2 SYGVKD. V gave up 3 bases and J gave up 1 base; unmatched junction bases: 4. CDR3 size: 16 residues. This chain's CDR3 is CAISEGGQGAKNIQYF. CDR3 DNA: TGTGCCATCAGTGAAGGCGGACAGGGGGCCAAAAACATTCAGTACTTC.